This record concerns one T cell receptor beta chain sequence. The data were obtained in a study of human T cells and chemical hapten exposure. Study-level background: Investigators sensitized roughly 2 cm by roughly 2 cm of upper inner arm skin with 2% DPC.

TCRdb independently ran MiXCR on the RACE reads; one entry per CDR3 protein. In the table there are tens of thousands of distinct CDR3 sequences, around 12% of which are singletons. Described time point: pre-sensitization, week 0. Treatment reported: therapeutic diphenylcyclopropenone sensitization with weekly scalp DPC. Unfractionated whole blood served as the source for total RNA extraction. Trimming removed 7 bases from V and 7 bases from J; junction bases left unmatched: 17. The CDR3 has 16 amino acids. The germline gives CDR1 MDHEN, CDR2 SYDVKM. This clonotype originated in a woman aged 40 to 50 with alopecia areata. Some clones in this sample may be carry-over from other donors' samples. The sequenced sample was whole blood, obtained in connection with sensitization to the hapten diphenylcyclopropenone (DPC). The J gene is TRBJ2-3, the V gene TRBV28, with TRBD1 identical over 7 bases. The CDR3 loop is CASNRGLTKPGNTQYF. DNA for the CDR3: TGTGCCAGCAACAGGGGTCTTACTAAGCCGGGGAATACGCAGTATTTT.